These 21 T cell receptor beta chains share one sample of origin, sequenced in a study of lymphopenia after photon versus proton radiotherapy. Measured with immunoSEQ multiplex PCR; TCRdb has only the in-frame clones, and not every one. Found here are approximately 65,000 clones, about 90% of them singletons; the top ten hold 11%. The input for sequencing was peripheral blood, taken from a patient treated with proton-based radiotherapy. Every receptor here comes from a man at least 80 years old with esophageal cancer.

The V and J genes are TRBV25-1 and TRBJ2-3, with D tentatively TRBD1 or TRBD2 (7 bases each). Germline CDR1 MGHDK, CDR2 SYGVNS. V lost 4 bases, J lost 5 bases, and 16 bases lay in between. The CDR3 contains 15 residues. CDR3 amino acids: CASSVDREGLDTQYF. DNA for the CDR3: TGTGCCAGCAGTGTCGACAGGGAGGGATTAGATACGCAGTATTTT.

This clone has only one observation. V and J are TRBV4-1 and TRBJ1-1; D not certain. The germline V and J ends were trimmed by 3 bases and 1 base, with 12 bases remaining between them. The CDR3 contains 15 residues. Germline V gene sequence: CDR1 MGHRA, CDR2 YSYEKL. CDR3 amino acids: CASSHPDARNTEAFF. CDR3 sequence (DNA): TGCGCCAGCAGCCATCCGGACGCGAGGAACACTGAAGCTTTCTTT.

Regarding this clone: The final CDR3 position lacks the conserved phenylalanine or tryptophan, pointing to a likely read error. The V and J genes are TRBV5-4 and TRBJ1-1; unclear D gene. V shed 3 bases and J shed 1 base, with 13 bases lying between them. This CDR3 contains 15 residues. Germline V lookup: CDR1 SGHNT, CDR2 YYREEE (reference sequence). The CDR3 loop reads CASSSGGQWNTEAFV. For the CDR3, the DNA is TGTGCCAGCAGCTCCGGCGGCCAGTGGAACACTGAAGCTTTCGTT.

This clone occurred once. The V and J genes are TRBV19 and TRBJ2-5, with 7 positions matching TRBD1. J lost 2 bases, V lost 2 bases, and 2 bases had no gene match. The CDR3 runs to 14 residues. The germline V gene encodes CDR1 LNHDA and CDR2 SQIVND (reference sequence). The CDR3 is CASSITGAQETQYF. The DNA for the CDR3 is TGTGCCAGTAGTATAACAGGGGCACAAGAGACCCAGTACTTC. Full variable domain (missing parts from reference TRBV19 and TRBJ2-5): DGGITQSPKYLFRKEGQNVTLSCEQNLNHDAMYWYRQDPGQGLRLIYYSQIVNDFQKGDIAEGYSVSREKKESFPLTVTSAQKNPTAFYLCASSITGAQETQYFGPGTRLLVL.

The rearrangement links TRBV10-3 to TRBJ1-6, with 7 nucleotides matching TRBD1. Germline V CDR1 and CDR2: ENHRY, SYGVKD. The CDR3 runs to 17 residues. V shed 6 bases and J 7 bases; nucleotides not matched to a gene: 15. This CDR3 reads CAISTTRGGTANSPLHF. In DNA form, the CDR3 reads TGTGCCATCAGCACCACCCGGGGAGGGACAGCAAATTCACCCCTCCACTTT.

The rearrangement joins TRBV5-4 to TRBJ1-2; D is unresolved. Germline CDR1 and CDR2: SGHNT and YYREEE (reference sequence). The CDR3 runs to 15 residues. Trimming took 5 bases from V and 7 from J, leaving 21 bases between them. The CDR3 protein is CASRPSGLISSGYTF. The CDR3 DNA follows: TGTGCCAGCAGGCCTAGCGGGCTTATTAGTTCTGGCTACACCTTC.

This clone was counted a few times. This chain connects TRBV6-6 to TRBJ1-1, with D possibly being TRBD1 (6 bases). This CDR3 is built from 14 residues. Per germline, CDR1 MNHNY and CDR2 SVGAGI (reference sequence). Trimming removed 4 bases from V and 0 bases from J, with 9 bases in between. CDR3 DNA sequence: TGTGCCAGCAGTTGGACAGCCATGAACACTGAAGCTTTCTTT. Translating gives CASSWTAMNTEAFF.

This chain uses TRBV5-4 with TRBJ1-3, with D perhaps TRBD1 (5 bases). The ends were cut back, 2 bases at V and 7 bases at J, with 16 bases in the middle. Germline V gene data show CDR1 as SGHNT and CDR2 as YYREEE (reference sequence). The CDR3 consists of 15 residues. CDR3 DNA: TGTGCCAGCAGCTTTCGGGACTCAGGGACTAACACCATATATTTT. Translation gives CASSFRDSGTNTIYF.

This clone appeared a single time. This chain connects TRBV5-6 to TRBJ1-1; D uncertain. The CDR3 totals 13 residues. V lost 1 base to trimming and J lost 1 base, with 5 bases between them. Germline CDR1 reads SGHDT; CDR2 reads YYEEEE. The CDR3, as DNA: TGTGCCAGCAGCTTGATCAGGAACACTGAAGCTTTCTTT. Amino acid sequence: CASSLIRNTEAFF.

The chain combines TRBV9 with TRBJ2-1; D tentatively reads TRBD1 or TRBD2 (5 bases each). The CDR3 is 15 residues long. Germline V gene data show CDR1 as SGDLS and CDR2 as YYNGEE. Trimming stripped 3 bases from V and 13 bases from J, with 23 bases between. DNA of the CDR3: TGTGCCAGCAGCGAAGACCCCCGCTCGTGGGACGTTCAGTTCTTC. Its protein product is CASSEDPRSWDVQFF.

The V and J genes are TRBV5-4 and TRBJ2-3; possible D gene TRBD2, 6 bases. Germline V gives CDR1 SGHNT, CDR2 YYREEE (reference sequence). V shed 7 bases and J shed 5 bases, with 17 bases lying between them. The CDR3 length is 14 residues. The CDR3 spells CASGRSGARDTQYF. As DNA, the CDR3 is TGTGCCAGCGGGAGGTCAGGCGCGAGAGATACGCAGTATTTT.

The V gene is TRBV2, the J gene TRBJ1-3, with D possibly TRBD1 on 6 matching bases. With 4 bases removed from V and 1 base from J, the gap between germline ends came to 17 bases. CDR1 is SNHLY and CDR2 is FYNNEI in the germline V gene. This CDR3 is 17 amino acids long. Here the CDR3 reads CASSGSQGTTSGNTIYF. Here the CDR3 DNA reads TGTGCCAGCAGTGGATCACAGGGTACGACGTCTGGAAACACCATATATTTT.

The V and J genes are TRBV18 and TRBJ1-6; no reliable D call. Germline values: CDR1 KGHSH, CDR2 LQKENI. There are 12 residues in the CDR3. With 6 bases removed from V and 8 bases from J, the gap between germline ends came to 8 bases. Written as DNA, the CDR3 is TGTGCCAGCTCCCACGGCGATTCACCCCTCCACTTT. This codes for CASSHGDSPLHF.

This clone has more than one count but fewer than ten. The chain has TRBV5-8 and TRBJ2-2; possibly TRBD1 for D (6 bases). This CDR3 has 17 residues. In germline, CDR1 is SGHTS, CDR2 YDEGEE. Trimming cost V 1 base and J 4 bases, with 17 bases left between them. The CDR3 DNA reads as TGTGCCAGCAGCTTGCCGTTTTCAGGGGTTAGCACCGGGGAGCTGTTTTTT. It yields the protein CASSLPFSGVSTGELFF.

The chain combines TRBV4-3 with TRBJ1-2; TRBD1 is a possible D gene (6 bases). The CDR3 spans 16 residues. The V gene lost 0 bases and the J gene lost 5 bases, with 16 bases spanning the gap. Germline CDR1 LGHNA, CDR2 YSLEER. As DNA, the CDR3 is TGCGCCAGCAGCCAAGAGTGGCGAGGGGGTGGATATGGCTACACCTTC. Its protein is CASSQEWRGGGYGYTF.

CDR3 DNA: TGTGCCAGCAGCTTAGGTGGGACAGGTGAAGGCTATGGCTACACCTTC. It encodes CASSLGGTGEGYGYTF. The chain has TRBV13 and TRBJ1-2; 8 bases are a match to TRBD1. The J segment lost 4 bases and the V segment lost 0 bases, leaving 7 bases of the junction unmatched. This CDR3 comprises 16 residues. Germline assignment: CDR1 PRHDT and CDR2 FYEKMQ (reference sequence).

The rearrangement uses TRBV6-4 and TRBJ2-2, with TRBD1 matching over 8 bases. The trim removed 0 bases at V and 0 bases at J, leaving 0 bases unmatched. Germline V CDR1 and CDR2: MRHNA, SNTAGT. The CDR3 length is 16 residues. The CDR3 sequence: CASSDSTGANTGELFF. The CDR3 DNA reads TGTGCCAGCAGTGACTCGACAGGGGCGAACACCGGGGAGCTGTTTTTT.

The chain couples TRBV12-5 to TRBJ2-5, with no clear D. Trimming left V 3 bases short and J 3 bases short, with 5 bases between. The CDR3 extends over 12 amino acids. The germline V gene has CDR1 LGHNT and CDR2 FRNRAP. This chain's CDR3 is CASGLAKETQYF. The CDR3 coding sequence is TGTGCTAGTGGTTTAGCCAAAGAGACCCAGTACTTC. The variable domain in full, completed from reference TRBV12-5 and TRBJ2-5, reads DARVTQTPRHKVTEMGQEVTMRCQPILGHNTVFWYRQTMMQGLELLAYFRNRAPLDDSGMPKDRFSAEMPDATLATLKIQPSEPRDSAVYFCASGLAKETQYFGPGTRLLVL.

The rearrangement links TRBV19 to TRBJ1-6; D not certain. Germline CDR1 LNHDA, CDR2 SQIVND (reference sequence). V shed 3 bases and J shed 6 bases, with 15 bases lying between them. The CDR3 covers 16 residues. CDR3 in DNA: TGTGCCAGTAGTATGTATGGGCCAGCTCCTAATTCACCCCTCCACTTT. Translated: CASSMYGPAPNSPLHF. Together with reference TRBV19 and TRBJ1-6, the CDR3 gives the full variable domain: DGGITQSPKYLFRKEGQNVTLSCEQNLNHDAMYWYRQDPGQGLRLIYYSQIVNDFQKGDIAEGYSVSREKKESFPLTVTSAQKNPTAFYLCASSMYGPAPNSPLHFGNGTRLTVT.

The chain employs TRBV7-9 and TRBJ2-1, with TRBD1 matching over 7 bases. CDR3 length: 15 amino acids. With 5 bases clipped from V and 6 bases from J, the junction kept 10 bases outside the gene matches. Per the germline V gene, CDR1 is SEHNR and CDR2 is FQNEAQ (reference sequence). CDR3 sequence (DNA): TGTGCCAGCAGCGCGATACAGGGGTTAGGCAATGAGCAGTTCTTC. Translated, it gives CASSAIQGLGNEQFF. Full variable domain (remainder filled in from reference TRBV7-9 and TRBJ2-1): DTGVSQNPRHKITKRGQNVTFRCDPISEHNRLYWYRQTLGQGPEFLTYFQNEAQLEKSRLLSDRFSAERPKGSFSTLEIQRTEQGDSAMYLCASSAIQGLGNEQFFGPGTRLTVL.

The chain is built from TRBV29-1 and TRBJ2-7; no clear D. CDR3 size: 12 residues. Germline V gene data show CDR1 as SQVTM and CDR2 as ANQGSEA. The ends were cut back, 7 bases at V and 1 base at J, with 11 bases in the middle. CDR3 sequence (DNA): TGCAGCGCCGCCGTAGGGTCCTACGAGCAGTACTTC. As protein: CSAAVGSYEQYF.